These T cell receptor beta chains were read from a single sample in a study of T cell changes during pregnancy in multiple sclerosis. Some clones are missing from TCRdb's copy, which holds only in-frame ones; the method was immunoSEQ multiplex PCR. The repertoire holds approximately 70,000 clones, with 92% as singletons. The sample in question was peripheral blood, obtained in the second trimester of pregnancy. Receptors were obtained from a female donor in good health, enrolled as a control in a pregnancy study. CDR3s leave out the opening cysteine and the closing phenylalanine or tryptophan.

TRBJ2-1,TRBV30,AGDFPSGRASNEQF
TRBJ1-3,TRBV28,ASSSPGQDLFSGNTIY
TRBJ2-5,TRBV6-1,ASSELAGGPETQY
TRBJ1-1,TRBV14,ASSPPDGRRYTEAF
TRBJ2-2,TRBV30,AWKVVSANTGELF
TRBJ1-5,TRBV15,ATRGRGSNQPQH
TRBJ1-3,TRBV9,ASSALPQVSGNTIY
TRBJ2-1,TRBV4-2,ASRQGLAGGGEQF
TRBJ2-2,TRBV4-1,ASSQKSHSLAPNTGELF
TRBJ2-7,TRBV5-4,ASSLGLAGASSYEQY
TRBJ1-4,TRBV4-1,ASSHAGQGSKAGLF
TRBJ1-2,TRBV7-9,ASREGLGTVTTNYGYT
TRBJ1-4,TRBV5-1,ASSPRTGYEKLF
TRBJ2-7,TRBV20-1,SASLSHEQY
TRBJ1-5,TRBV10-1,ASSLTGQGQPQH
TRBJ2-5,TRBV10-3,AINSDRPGGSETQY
TRBJ1-1,TRBV12-2,ASRFSGATEAF
TRBJ2-1,TRBV6-1,ASSAALAIGGNEQF